The TCR beta chain under discussion was sequenced for a study of response to subunit inactivated influenza vaccine. This clonotype was picked up a small number of times. TCRdb re-analysed the RT-PCR reads in MiXCR, keeping a single row per CDR3 protein. The sample yields around 580,000 distinct CDR3 sequences, approximately 12% seen once. V was clipped by 3 bases and J by 8 bases; unmatched bases: 9. The CDR3 has 14 residues. Germline CDR1 DFQATT, CDR2 SNEGSKA (reference sequence). Here the sequenced sample was PBMCs from blood, taken on the day of vaccination. This receptor was taken from a man between 45 and 60 years old who received an inactivated influenza vaccine. The gene calls are TRBV20-1 and TRBJ2-1; the match to TRBD2 covers 8 bases. The CDR3 here is CSASPSGSGYEQFF. In DNA form, the CDR3 reads TGCAGTGCTAGCCCCAGCGGGAGTGGATATGAGCAGTTCTTC.